The 24 T cell receptor beta chains listed next were all sequenced from one sample in a study of T cells in Graves' hyperthyroidism and ophthalmopathy (dated by TCRdb to about 2019). Library generation was performed with multiplex PCR. Sequencing used an Illumina HiSeq 2000. The TCR beta CDR3 regions were amplified from the RNA transcripts. The TCR CDR3 was subjected to a first round of RT-PCR using the HTBI primer set and the Qiagen OneStep RT-PCR kit. Using fastp at Q25 and MiXCR, TCRdb reprocessed the public reads and kept productive beta chains. Here each entry gathers all rows of one CDR3 protein and keeps the most common genes and DNA. This sample is represented by 470,000 or so distinct CDR3 sequences; 20% of them were singletons. Of the sample, 26% falls within the top ten clones. The sample consisted of blood. These receptors were taken from a man between 18 and 29 years old with Graves' hyperthyroidism.

The chain couples TRBV29-1 to TRBJ2-2; no reliable D call. The CDR3 loop spans 14 amino acids. Per germline, CDR1 SQVTM and CDR2 ANQGSEA. The V and J ends lost 4 bases and 6 bases respectively, with 15 bases between them. CDR3: CSVGVQPQAGELFF. The CDR3 region has the DNA TGCAGCGTTGGGGTACAGCCCCAGGCCGGGGAGCTGTTTTTT.

The chain links TRBV2 to TRBJ2-5; D might be TRBD2 (6 bases). V was pared by 5 bases and J by 5 bases, with 15 bases between. This CDR3 has 14 residues. Looked up from germline, CDR1 is SNHLY and CDR2 is FYNNEI. DNA for the CDR3: TGTGCCAGCAGTCGGAGACTAGACGGGGAGACCCAGTACTTC. It yields the protein CASSRRLDGETQYF.

This clonotype was picked up many times. The J gene is TRBJ1-5, the V gene TRBV19; a possible D gene is TRBD1 (5 bases). This CDR3 contains 15 residues. Germline-derived CDR1 and CDR2 are LNHDA and SQIVND (reference sequence). V lost 6 bases to trimming and J lost 3 bases, with 15 bases between them. Written as DNA, the CDR3 is TGTGCCAGTAGCTCGGGGCAGGGAATCAATCAGCCCCAGCATTTT. Protein product: CASSSGQGINQPQHF.

The chain joins TRBV5-5 to TRBJ2-2, with a possible D match to TRBD1 (6 bases). The CDR3 has 13 residues. Trimming left V 5 bases short and J 8 bases short, with 13 bases between. CDR1 is SGHKS and CDR2 is YYEKEE in the germline V gene (reference sequence). The CDR3 loop is CASRQQGDGELFF. CDR3 coding DNA: TGTGCCAGCAGGCAACAGGGAGATGGGGAGCTGTTTTTT. The full variable domain, rest sourced from reference TRBV5-5 and TRBJ2-2, is DAGVTQSPTHLIKTRGQQVTLRCSPISGHKSVSWYQQVLGQGPQFIFQYYEKEERGRGNFPDRFSARQFPNYSSELNVNALLLGDSALYLCASRQQGDGELFFGEGSRLTVL.

This clonotype was counted ten times or more. This chain connects TRBV12-3 or TRBV12-4 to TRBJ1-1; D may be TRBD1 (6 bases). The V end lost 7 bases, the J end lost 6 bases, and 18 bases lay between the germline ends. The CDR3 has 14 amino acids. DNA for the CDR3: TGTGCCAGCATTCTATCGGACAGCAGCCCTGAAGCTTTCTTT. This gives the protein CASILSDSSPEAFF.

This clonotype showed up just a few times. At one boundary the junction diverges from the germline segment, which might be a read error. V usage is TRBV4-1 and J usage is TRBJ2-7; possibly TRBD1 or TRBD2 for D (5 bases each). This CDR3 comprises 15 residues. Germline V gene lookup returns CDR1 MGHRA and CDR2 YSYEKL. CDR3 protein: CASSQDPGTPYEQCF. The CDR3, as DNA: TGCGCCAGCAGCCAAGACCCTGGGACGCCTTACGAGCAGTGCTTC.

This clonotype was detected many times. The J gene is TRBJ1-1, the V gene TRBV29-1, with D perhaps TRBD1 (5 bases). CDR3 length: 13 residues. V gave up 5 bases and J gave up 8 bases, with 18 bases separating them. Germline CDR1 reads SQVTM; CDR2 reads ANQGSEA. The CDR3, as DNA: TGCAGCGTTACACCAGGGCCGACCAGGGAAGCTTTCTTT. This codes for CSVTPGPTREAFF.

The J gene is TRBJ1-5, the V gene TRBV6-5; D is unclear. V gave up 0 bases and J gave up 7 bases, with 10 bases separating them. CDR1 is MNHEY, CDR2 SVGAGI, per germline. The CDR3 is 14 residues long. CDR3 loop: CASSYSPRSQPQHF. The CDR3 coding sequence is TGTGCCAGCAGTTACTCTCCAAGGTCACAGCCCCAGCATTTT.

This clonotype was seen at least ten times. The V call is TRBV5-1, the J call TRBJ2-4; D is unclear. V was trimmed by 0 bases and J by 0 bases, leaving 10 bases between them. CDR1 SGHRS and CDR2 YFSETQ come from the germline V gene. This CDR3 contains 16 residues. CDR3 sequence reads: CASSLDQSLAKNIQYF. Here the CDR3 DNA reads TGCGCCAGCAGCTTGGACCAGTCTCTAGCCAAAAACATTCAGTACTTC. The full variable domain, in which reference TRBV5-1 and TRBJ2-4 provide the parts outside the CDR3, is KAGVTQTPRYLIKTRGQQVTLSCSPISGHRSVSWYQQTPGQGLQFLFEYFSETQRNKGNFPGRFSGRQFSNSRSEMNVSTLELGDSALYLCASSLDQSLAKNIQYFGAGTRLSVL.

Notes on this clonotype: Being one base from a much bigger clone, this may be a read error. The genes are TRBV28 and TRBJ1-3; the D is unclear. This CDR3 is built from 13 residues. Per germline, CDR1 MDHEN and CDR2 SYDVKM. Between the trimmed V and J ends, which lost 5 bases and 4 bases, there was a span of 9 bases. The CDR3 DNA reads as TGTGCCAGCAGTCTTATTTCGGGAAACACCATATATTTT. It yields the protein CASSLISGNTIYF.

This clonotype was seen repeatedly, ten times or more. The chain joins TRBV28 to TRBJ1-1, with D tentatively TRBD1 (6 bases). There are 16 residues in the CDR3. Germline V lookup: CDR1 MDHEN, CDR2 SYDVKM. V shed 6 bases and J shed 6 bases, with 23 bases lying between them. For the CDR3, the DNA is TGTGCCAGCAGCCTCCGATCGGGGGGCGCGATGGCTGAAGCTTTCTTT. Protein: CASSLRSGGAMAEAFF. Variable domain in full (rest from reference TRBV28 and TRBJ1-1): DVKVTQSSRYLVKRTGEKVFLECVQDMDHENMFWYRQDPGLGLRLIYFSYDVKMKEKGDIPEGYSVSREKKERFSLILESASTNQTSMYLCASSLRSGGAMAEAFFGQGTRLTVV.

This clonotype showed up many times. The CDR3 loop is CASSLAPRGGQPQHF. The CDR3 DNA is TGTGCCAGCAGCTTAGCCCCCAGGGGAGGTCAGCCCCAGCATTTT. This chain connects TRBV5-5 to TRBJ1-5; a weak D match, TRBD1 (6 bases). V was shortened by 2 bases and J by 6 bases, with 15 bases between the two germline ends. This CDR3 has 15 residues. Germline assignment: CDR1 SGHKS and CDR2 YYEKEE (reference sequence).

In this sample, this clonotype turned up a few times. An end of the junction does not agree with germline; a read error may underlie this. In nucleotides, the CDR3 is TGTGCCAGCAGTTTAGCAGGGGGCACTGAAGCTTGCTTT. The encoded protein is CASSLAGGTEACF. The chain links TRBV12-3 or TRBV12-4 to TRBJ1-1; 7 nucleotides align to TRBD1. The CDR3 loop spans 13 amino acids.

This chain connects TRBV5-4 to TRBJ2-5; the D is unclear. The germline gives CDR1 SGHNT, CDR2 YYREEE (reference sequence). This CDR3 is built from 16 residues. The V end lost 0 bases, the J end lost 1 base, and 13 bases lay between the germline ends. CDR3 amino acids: CASSLGSGRFQETQYF. The CDR3 DNA reads TGTGCCAGCAGCTTGGGGTCGGGTCGTTTCCAAGAGACCCAGTACTTC.

The J gene is TRBJ1-2, the V gene TRBV6-2 or TRBV6-3, with a weak D call TRBD1 (5 bases). V gave up 2 bases and J gave up 0 bases, with 10 bases separating them. The germline V gene encodes CDR1 MNHEY and CDR2 SVGEGT. The CDR3 length is 15 residues. As DNA, the CDR3 is TGTGCCAGCAGTTACGGGGGATCCTCTAACTATGGCTACACCTTC. The encoded protein is CASSYGGSSNYGYTF.

The CDR3 here is CASGARYPGDKETQYF. For the CDR3, the DNA is TGTGCTAGTGGCGCCCGATATCCGGGGGACAAAGAGACCCAGTACTTC. The chain combines TRBV12-5 with TRBJ2-5; D possibly matches TRBD1 or TRBD2 (6 bases each). This CDR3 is built from 16 residues. The V gene's germline CDR1 is LGHNT and CDR2 FRNRAP. V was clipped by 6 bases and J by 3 bases, with 20 bases between them. Variable domain in full (rest from reference TRBV12-5 and TRBJ2-5): DARVTQTPRHKVTEMGQEVTMRCQPILGHNTVFWYRQTMMQGLELLAYFRNRAPLDDSGMPKDRFSAEMPDATLATLKIQPSEPRDSAVYFCASGARYPGDKETQYFGPGTRLLVL.

This clonotype has at least ten counts. The chain joins TRBV6-2 or TRBV6-3 to TRBJ1-1; possibly TRBD1 for D (5 bases). V was pared by 2 bases and J by 6 bases, with 28 bases between. Germline assignment: CDR1 MNHEY and CDR2 SVGEGT. The CDR3 has 19 residues. CDR3 in DNA: TGTGCCAGCAGTTACGACCGACCGGGACGCACCACAATAGCGGCTGAAGCTTTCTTT. It translates to CASSYDRPGRTTIAAEAFF.

This clonotype was seen at least ten times. The rearrangement links TRBV7-6 to TRBJ2-7, with D perhaps given as TRBD1 or TRBD2 (5 bases each). Trimming shortened V by 3 bases and J by 1 base, and 16 bases separated the two germline ends. The CDR3 length is 16 residues. CDR1 and CDR2 (germline): SGHVS, FNYEAQ. The DNA for the CDR3 is TGTGCCAGCAGCTTCGGGGCCTCGTTCAATTCCTACGAGCAGTACTTC. Amino acids: CASSFGASFNSYEQYF. The full variable domain, with the rest looked up from reference TRBV7-6 and TRBJ2-7, is GAGVSQSPRYKVTKRGQDVALRCDPISGHVSLYWYRQALGQGPEFLTYFNYEAQQDKSGLPNDRFSAERPEGSISTLTIQRTEQRDSAMYRCASSFGASFNSYEQYFGPGTRLTVT.

This clonotype came up many times. The rearrangement uses TRBV2 and TRBJ1-1, with D uncertain. The CDR3 contains 11 residues. CDR1 SNHLY and CDR2 FYNNEI come from the germline V gene. V shed 8 bases and J shed 8 bases, with 12 bases lying between them. The DNA for the CDR3 is TGTGCCAGCGTATCAACAGCGGAAGCTTTCTTT. It translates to CASVSTAEAFF.

The rearrangement joins TRBV6-2 or TRBV6-3 to TRBJ1-5; D gene unclear. The CDR3 is 17 amino acids. Germline CDR1 MNHEY, CDR2 SVGEGT. V was pared by 2 bases and J by 7 bases, with 21 bases between. As DNA, the CDR3 is TGTGCCAGCAGTTACCCCGATACGACCCCCACCTCCCAGCCCCAGCATTTT. Protein: CASSYPDTTPTSQPQHF.

Details on this clonotype: A read error may account for a junction end that differs from germline. V is TRBV2 and J is TRBJ1-6; D is unresolved. The CDR3 extends over 12 amino acids. Germline lookup yields CDR1 SNHLY and CDR2 FYNNEI. In DNA, the CDR3 is TGTGCCGGCAGTGACGGGAATTCACCCCTCCACTTT. Its protein is CAGSDGNSPLHF.

This clonotype has at least ten counts. This rearrangement joins TRBV24-1 to TRBJ2-1; D unresolved. This CDR3 region has 15 residues. Germline values: CDR1 KGHDR, CDR2 SFDVKD. The V end was cut by 4 bases, the J end by 5 bases, with 14 bases between. The CDR3 is CATSDSTNNHNEQFF. CDR3 nucleotides: TGTGCCACCAGTGACTCCACAAACAACCACAATGAGCAGTTCTTC.

This clonotype occurred many times. The chain couples TRBV29-1 to TRBJ1-2; no clear D gene. The V and J ends lost 0 bases and 1 base respectively, with 12 bases between them. Germline CDR1 is SQVTM and CDR2 is ANQGSEA. CDR3 length equals 15 residues. CDR3 sequence reads: CSVEDGYSLNYGYTF. The CDR3 DNA follows: TGCAGCGTTGAAGATGGCTACTCCCTTAACTATGGCTACACCTTC. Supplemented by reference TRBV29-1 and TRBJ1-2, the full variable domain reads SAVISQKPSRDICQRGTSLTIQCQVDSQVTMMFWYRQQPGQSLTLIATANQGSEATYESGFVIDKFPISRPNLTFSTLTVSNMSPEDSSIYLCSVEDGYSLNYGYTFGSGTRLTVV.

This clonotype showed up many times. The chain has TRBV2 and TRBJ2-5; 7 bases align to TRBD1. The trim removed 4 bases at V and 2 bases at J, leaving 4 bases unmatched. CDR1 and CDR2 (germline): SNHLY, FYNNEI. There are 14 residues in the CDR3. CDR3 sequence reads: CASSGDSKQETQYF. The CDR3 DNA sequence: TGTGCCAGCAGTGGGGACAGTAAACAAGAGACCCAGTACTTC.